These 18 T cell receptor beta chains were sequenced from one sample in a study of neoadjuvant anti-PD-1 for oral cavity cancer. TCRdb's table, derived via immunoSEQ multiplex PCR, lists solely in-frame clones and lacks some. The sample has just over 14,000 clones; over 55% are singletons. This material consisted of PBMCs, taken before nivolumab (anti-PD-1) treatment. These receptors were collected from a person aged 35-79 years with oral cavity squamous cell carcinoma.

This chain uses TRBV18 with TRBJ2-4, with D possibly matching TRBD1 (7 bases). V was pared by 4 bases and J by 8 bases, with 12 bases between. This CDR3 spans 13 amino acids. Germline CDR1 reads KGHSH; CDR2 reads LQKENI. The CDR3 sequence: CASSLGRGDIQYF. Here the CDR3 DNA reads TGTGCCAGCTCACTGGGCAGGGGGGACATTCAGTACTTC.

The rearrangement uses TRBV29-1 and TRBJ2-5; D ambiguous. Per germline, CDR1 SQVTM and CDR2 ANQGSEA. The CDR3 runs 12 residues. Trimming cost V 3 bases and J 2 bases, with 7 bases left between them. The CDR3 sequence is CSVESRQETQYF. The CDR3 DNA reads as TGCAGCGTTGAGAGTAGGCAAGAGACCCAGTACTTC.

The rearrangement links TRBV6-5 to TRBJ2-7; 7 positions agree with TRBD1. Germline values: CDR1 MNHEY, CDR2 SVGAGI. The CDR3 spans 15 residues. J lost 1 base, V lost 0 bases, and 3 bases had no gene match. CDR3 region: CASSYSTGLSYEQYF. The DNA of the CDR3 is TGTGCCAGCAGTTACTCGACAGGGCTTTCCTACGAGCAGTACTTC.

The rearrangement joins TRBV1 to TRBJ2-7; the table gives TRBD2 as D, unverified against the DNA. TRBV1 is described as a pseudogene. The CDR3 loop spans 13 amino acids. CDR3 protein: CTSSQIGRDEQYF. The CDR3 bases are TGCACCAGCAGCCAGATCGGGCGGGACGAGCAGTACTTC.

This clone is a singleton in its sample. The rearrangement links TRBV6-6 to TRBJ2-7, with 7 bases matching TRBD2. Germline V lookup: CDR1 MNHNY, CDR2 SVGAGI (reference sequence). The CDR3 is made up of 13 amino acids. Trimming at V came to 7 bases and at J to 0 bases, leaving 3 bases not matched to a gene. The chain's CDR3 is CASTGGSSYEQYF. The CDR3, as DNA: TGTGCCAGCACCGGCGGGAGCTCCTACGAGCAGTACTTC.

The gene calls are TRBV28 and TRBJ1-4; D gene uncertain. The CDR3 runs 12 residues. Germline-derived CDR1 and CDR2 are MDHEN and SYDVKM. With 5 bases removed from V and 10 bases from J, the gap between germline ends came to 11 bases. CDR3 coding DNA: TGTGCCAGCAGTGCCAGATGGGGAAAACTGTTTTTT. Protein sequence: CASSARWGKLFF.

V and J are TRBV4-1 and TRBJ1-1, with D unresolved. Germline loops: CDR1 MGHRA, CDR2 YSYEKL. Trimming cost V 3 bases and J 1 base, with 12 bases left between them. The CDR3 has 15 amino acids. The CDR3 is CASSHSGRANTEAFF. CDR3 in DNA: TGCGCCAGCAGCCACTCCGGGAGGGCGAACACTGAAGCTTTCTTT.

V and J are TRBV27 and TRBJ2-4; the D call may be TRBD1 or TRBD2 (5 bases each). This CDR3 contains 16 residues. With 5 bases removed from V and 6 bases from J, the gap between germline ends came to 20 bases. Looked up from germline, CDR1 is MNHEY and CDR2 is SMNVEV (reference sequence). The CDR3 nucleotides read TGTGCCAGCAGTGGGGGAACTACCGGTCGCGTAAACATTCAGTACTTC. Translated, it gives CASSGGTTGRVNIQYF.

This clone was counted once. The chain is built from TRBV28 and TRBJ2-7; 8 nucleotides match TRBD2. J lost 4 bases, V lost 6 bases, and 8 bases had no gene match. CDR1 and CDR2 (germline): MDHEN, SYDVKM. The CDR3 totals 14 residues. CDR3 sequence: CASRPRGGPYEQYF. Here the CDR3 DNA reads TGTGCCAGCAGACCTCGGGGGGGGCCGTACGAGCAGTACTTC.

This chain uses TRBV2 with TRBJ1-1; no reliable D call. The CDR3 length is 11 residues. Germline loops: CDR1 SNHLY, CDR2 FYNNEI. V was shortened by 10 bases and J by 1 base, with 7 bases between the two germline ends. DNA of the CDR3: TGTGCCACCTATGGGAACACTGAAGCTTTCTTT. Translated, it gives CATYGNTEAFF.

CDR3 sequence (DNA): TGTGCCAGCAGCGATGCGGAGATCGATGAGCAGTTCTTC. Residues: CASSDAEIDEQFF. The chain uses TRBV9 and TRBJ2-1; no definite D call. The CDR3 length is 13 residues. V was cut by 3 bases and J by 8 bases, with 12 bases left in between. Per germline, CDR1 SGDLS and CDR2 YYNGEE.

Here the CDR3 DNA reads TGTGCCAGCAGTTTTCCGGGACAGGGTAATTCACCCCTCCACTTT. Protein: CASSFPGQGNSPLHF. The chain combines TRBV6-1 with TRBJ1-6; 9 positions agree with TRBD1. The CDR3 extends over 15 amino acids. V dropped 5 bases and J dropped 6; count of bases not matched to a gene: 5. Germline assignment: CDR1 MNHNS and CDR2 SASEGT.

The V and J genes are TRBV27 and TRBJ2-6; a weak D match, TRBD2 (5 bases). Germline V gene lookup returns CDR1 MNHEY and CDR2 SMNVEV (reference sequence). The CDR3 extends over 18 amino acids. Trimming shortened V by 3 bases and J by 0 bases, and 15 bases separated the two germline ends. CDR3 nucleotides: TGTGCCAGCAGTTTTATACGGGCGGGTAGCTCTGGGGCCAACGTCCTGACTTTC. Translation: CASSFIRAGSSGANVLTF.

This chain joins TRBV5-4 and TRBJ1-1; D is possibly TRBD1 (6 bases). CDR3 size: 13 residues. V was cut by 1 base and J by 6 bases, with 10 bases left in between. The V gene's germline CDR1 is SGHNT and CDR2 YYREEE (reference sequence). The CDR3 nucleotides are TGTGCCAGCAGCTTGTACAGGGAAGCTGAAGCTTTCTTT. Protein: CASSLYREAEAFF.

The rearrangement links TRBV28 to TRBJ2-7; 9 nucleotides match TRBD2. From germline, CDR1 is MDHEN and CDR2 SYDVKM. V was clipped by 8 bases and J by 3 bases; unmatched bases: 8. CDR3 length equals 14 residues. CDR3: CASRDSGSSYEQYF. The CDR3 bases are TGTGCCAGCCGAGATAGCGGGAGCAGCTACGAGCAGTACTTC.

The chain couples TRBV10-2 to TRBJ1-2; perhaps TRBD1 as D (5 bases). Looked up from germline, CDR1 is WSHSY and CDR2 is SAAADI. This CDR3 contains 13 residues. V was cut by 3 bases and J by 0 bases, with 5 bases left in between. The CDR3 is CASSEQANYGYTF. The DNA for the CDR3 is TGCGCCAGCAGTGAACAGGCTAACTATGGCTACACCTTC.

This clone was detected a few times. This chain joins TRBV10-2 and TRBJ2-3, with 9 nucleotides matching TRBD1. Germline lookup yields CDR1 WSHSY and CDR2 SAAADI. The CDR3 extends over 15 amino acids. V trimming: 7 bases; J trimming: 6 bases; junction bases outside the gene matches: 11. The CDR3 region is CASTPGGQGLDTQYF. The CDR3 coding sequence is TGCGCCAGCACCCCAGGGGGACAGGGCCTCGATACGCAGTATTTT.

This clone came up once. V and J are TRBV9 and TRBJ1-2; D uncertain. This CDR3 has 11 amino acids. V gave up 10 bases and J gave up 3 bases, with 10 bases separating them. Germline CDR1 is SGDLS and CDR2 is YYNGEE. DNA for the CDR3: TGTGCCTCCCAAAGGGACTATGGCTACACCTTC. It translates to CASQRDYGYTF.